This is a list of T cell receptor beta chains from one sample in a study of blood T cell repertoires in COVID-19. Repertoires were generated with immunoSEQ multiplex PCR, while TCRdb's copy carries only in-frame clones and drops some. The sample holds about 240,000 clones, 70% to 90% seen once. Sequencing was carried out using peripheral blood. These receptors all stem from a man aged 50 to 59 with acute or convalescent COVID-19. Each CDR3 is given with its conserved first and last residue. A D gene is named only where the DNA matches it firmly. Only some rows state a clone size, as once, few, many or a class for expanded clones.

size: NA; V: TRBV27; J: TRBJ2-7; D: TRBD1; DNA: TGTGCCAGCCGGACAGGGTGGGACGAGCAGTACTTC; CDR3: CASRTGWDEQYF
size: NA; V: TRBV19; J: TRBJ1-4; D: NA; DNA: TGTGCCAGTAGTATAGTAGACAGTACCCCTAATGAAAAACTGTTTTTT; CDR3: CASSIVDSTPNEKLFF
size: NA; V: TRBV30; J: TRBJ2-1; D: NA; DNA: TGTGCCTGGAGTGAGATAATAGACAATGAGCAGTTCTTC; CDR3: CAWSEIIDNEQFF
size: NA; V: TRBV7-6; J: TRBJ1-6; D: NA; DNA: TGTGCCAGCAGCTTAGCAGGGGGTGATTCACCCCTCCACTTT; CDR3: CASSLAGGDSPLHF
size: NA; V: TRBV6-5; J: TRBJ2-7; D: TRBD2; DNA: TGTGCCAGCAGTTACGGGAGGGCCTCCTACGAGCAGTACTTC; CDR3: CASSYGRASYEQYF
size: NA; V: TRBV5-4; J: TRBJ1-3; D: NA; DNA: TGTGCCAGCAGCTCACAGGGCCCTGGAAACACCATATATTTT; CDR3: CASSSQGPGNTIYF
size: NA; V: TRBV27; J: TRBJ1-2; D: TRBD1; DNA: TGTGCCAGCAGTTTAGGGACAGACTATGGCTACACCTTC; CDR3: CASSLGTDYGYTF
size: once; V: TRBV14; J: TRBJ2-3; D: NA; DNA: TGTGCCAGCAGCCAATTCCGGGCAGATACGCAGTATTTT; CDR3: CASSQFRADTQYF
size: NA; V: TRBV28; J: TRBJ2-7; D: NA; DNA: TGTGCCAGCCGAGGGCAAAGGGTCGAGCAGTACTTC; CDR3: CASRGQRVEQYF
size: NA; V: TRBV3-1/TRBV3-2; J: TRBJ2-7; D: TRBD1; DNA: TGTGCCAGCAGCCACGACAGGGGGCACGAGCAGTACTTC; CDR3: CASSHDRGHEQYF
size: NA; V: TRBV5-1; J: TRBJ1-1; D: NA; DNA: TGCGCCAGCAGCTTGGTCGGCACTACTGGCACTGAAGCTTTCTTT; CDR3: CASSLVGTTGTEAFF
size: NA; V: TRBV28; J: TRBJ2-7; D: TRBD2; DNA: TGTGCCAGCAGTTTCCGCAAACCACGCCCCTTACCCGGCCAGAGGGCGGGAGTGCCCTACGAGCAGTACTTC; CDR3: CASSFRKPRPLPGQRAGVPYEQYF
size: NA; V: TRBV5-1; J: TRBJ1-4; D: TRBD1; DNA: TGCGCCAGCAGCTCCACCGGGACAGGGGCCGAAAAACTGTTTTTT; CDR3: CASSSTGTGAEKLFF
size: NA; V: TRBV5-5; J: TRBJ2-3; D: NA; DNA: TGTGCCAGCAGCTCCCGCGGAGATACGCAGTATTTT; CDR3: CASSSRGDTQYF
size: NA; V: TRBV13; J: TRBJ2-1; D: TRBD2; DNA: TGTGCCAGCAGCTCTAGCGGGAGTTCCTACAATGAGCAGTTCTTC; CDR3: CASSSSGSSYNEQFF
size: NA; V: TRBV10-2; J: TRBJ1-1; D: NA; DNA: TGCGCCAGCGGCAGGGGTTTATCTGAAGCTTTCTTT; CDR3: CASGRGLSEAFF
size: NA; V: TRBV29-1; J: TRBJ1-1; D: NA; DNA: TGCAGCGTTGACCGGGGAAGGCCTGAAGCTTTCTTT; CDR3: CSVDRGRPEAFF
size: NA; V: TRBV29-1; J: TRBJ1-1; D: TRBD1; DNA: TGCAGCGCCGGGGACAGTCCGGGGTCTGAAGCTTTCTTT; CDR3: CSAGDSPGSEAFF
size: few; V: TRBV6-4; J: TRBJ1-2; D: TRBD1; DNA: TGTGCCAGCAAGTCCGGGACAGGTCCTTATGGCTACACCTTC; CDR3: CASKSGTGPYGYTF
size: NA; V: TRBV7-2; J: TRBJ2-1; D: TRBD2; DNA: TGTGCCAGCAGCTCCACGAGACTAGCGGGGGGCTCCTACAATGAGCAGTTCTTC; CDR3: CASSSTRLAGGSYNEQFF
size: NA; V: TRBV6-5; J: TRBJ1-1; D: TRBD1; DNA: TGTGCCAGCAGGGGGGACAGATTGAACACTGAAGCTTTCTTT; CDR3: CASRGDRLNTEAFF
size: NA; V: TRBV15; J: TRBJ1-1; D: NA; DNA: TGTGCCACCAGCAGAAGCCGGGACACTGAAGCTTTCTTT; CDR3: CATSRSRDTEAFF
size: NA; V: TRBV30; J: TRBJ1-5; D: NA; DNA: TGTGCCTGGAGTGTACGCCAGAGGGCCGGCAATCAGCCCCAGCATTTT; CDR3: CAWSVRQRAGNQPQHF
size: NA; V: TRBV7-8; J: TRBJ2-5; D: TRBD2; DNA: TGTGCCAGCAGCTTAGGGGGACTAGCGGGAGTAGAGACCCAGTACTTC; CDR3: CASSLGGLAGVETQYF
size: NA; V: TRBV29-1; J: TRBJ2-7; D: NA; DNA: TGCAGCGTTGGGCCTAGCGCACGGTCGGGAGAGCAGTACTTC; CDR3: CSVGPSARSGEQYF
size: few; V: TRBV19; J: TRBJ2-7; D: TRBD2; DNA: TGTGCCAGTAGGGGAGGGGCCTTCTCCTACGAGCAGTACTTC; CDR3: CASRGGAFSYEQYF
size: once; V: TRBV7-8; J: TRBJ2-7; D: NA; DNA: TGTGCCAGCAGCGCCTCTGTTAGTGGCTACGAGCAGTACTTC; CDR3: CASSASVSGYEQYF
size: once; V: TRBV7-3; J: TRBJ2-3; D: TRBD2; DNA: TGTGCCAGCAGCTCCTCTAGCGGGATAACGCATTTT; CDR3: CASSSSSGITHF
size: NA; V: TRBV18; J: TRBJ1-1; D: NA; DNA: TGTGCCAGCTCATCCGGACAGAGAATGAACACTGAAGCTTTCTTT; CDR3: CASSSGQRMNTEAFF
size: NA; V: TRBV3-1/TRBV3-2; J: TRBJ1-2; D: NA; DNA: TGTGCCAGCAGCCAAGTGGGGCGTGGTGGCTACACCTTC; CDR3: CASSQVGRGGYTF
size: NA; V: TRBV3-1/TRBV3-2; J: TRBJ2-3; D: NA; DNA: TGTGCCAGCAGCCGTCGAACTAGTTCGGCAGATACGCAGTATTTT; CDR3: CASSRRTSSADTQYF
size: NA; V: TRBV19; J: TRBJ2-7; D: TRBD1; DNA: TGTGCCAGTAGTACCCTACAGGGGGCATCCTACGAGCAGTACTTC; CDR3: CASSTLQGASYEQYF
size: once; V: TRBV18; J: TRBJ2-7; D: TRBD1; DNA: TGTGCCAGCTCCCCCGGGACAGGCTTCAGAGAGCAGTACTTC; CDR3: CASSPGTGFREQYF
size: NA; V: TRBV4-1; J: TRBJ2-7; D: TRBD1; DNA: TGCGCCAGCAGCCAAGGAAGTGGTGCAGGGACAGGGGGAGCCTACGAGCAGTACTTC; CDR3: CASSQGSGAGTGGAYEQYF
size: NA; V: TRBV6-5; J: TRBJ2-2; D: NA; DNA: TGTGCCAGCAGTTACCTAGGGGGCACCGGGGAGCTGTTTTTT; CDR3: CASSYLGGTGELFF
size: NA; V: TRBV12-3/TRBV12-4; J: TRBJ1-2; D: NA; DNA: TGTGCCAGCAGTCCGCTGAGTCCTAGCGGCTACACCTTC; CDR3: CASSPLSPSGYTF
size: NA; V: TRBV28; J: TRBJ2-7; D: NA; DNA: TGTGCCAGCAGTTCCCCTCAGGGATTCCTCGAGCAGTACTTC; CDR3: CASSSPQGFLEQYF
size: once; V: TRBV11-2; J: TRBJ2-1; D: TRBD1; DNA: TGTGCCAGCAGCCTCGGGACAGGAGCCTACAATGAGCAGTTCTTC; CDR3: CASSLGTGAYNEQFF
size: NA; V: TRBV5-4; J: TRBJ1-2; D: NA; DNA: TGTGCCAGCAGCTTGTGGGGAGTCGACGCTAACTATGGCTACACCTTC; CDR3: CASSLWGVDANYGYTF
size: NA; V: TRBV6-1; J: TRBJ1-1; D: TRBD1; DNA: TGTGCCAGCAGTAAAGCCGGGACAGGGGGCGCGACTGAAGCTTTCTTT; CDR3: CASSKAGTGGATEAFF
size: NA; V: TRBV19; J: TRBJ1-1; D: NA; DNA: TGTGCCAGTAGTACACGGGGACAAATTAGTGAAGCTTTCTTT; CDR3: CASSTRGQISEAFF
size: NA; V: TRBV3-1/TRBV3-2; J: TRBJ2-1; D: TRBD2; DNA: TGTGCCAGCAGCCTGATTTCGACTAGCGGGCTCTACAATGAGCAGTTCTTC; CDR3: CASSLISTSGLYNEQFF